This T cell receptor (beta chain) was sequenced in a study of T cell responses to AZD1222 COVID-19 vaccine. Using immunoSEQ multiplex PCR, the repertoire was profiled, and TCRdb retains in-frame clones only, with some absent. The table lists about 120,000 clones, approximately 90% of them singletons, with 7.9% in the top ten. Per the germline V gene, CDR1 is MGHRA and CDR2 is YSYEKL. The CDR3 sequence is 15 residues long. V lost 1 base and J lost 4, with 11 bases in between. The gene calls are TRBV4-1 and TRBJ1-5, with D possibly being TRBD1 (5 bases). Sequencing used peripheral blood, obtained 28 days after the second AZD1222 dose. This receptor was obtained from an adult who received the AZD1222 COVID-19 vaccine. The DNA for the CDR3 is TGCGCCAGCAGCCAAGGACCTCAGGGTAATCAGCCCCAGCATTTT. Protein sequence: CASSQGPQGNQPQHF.